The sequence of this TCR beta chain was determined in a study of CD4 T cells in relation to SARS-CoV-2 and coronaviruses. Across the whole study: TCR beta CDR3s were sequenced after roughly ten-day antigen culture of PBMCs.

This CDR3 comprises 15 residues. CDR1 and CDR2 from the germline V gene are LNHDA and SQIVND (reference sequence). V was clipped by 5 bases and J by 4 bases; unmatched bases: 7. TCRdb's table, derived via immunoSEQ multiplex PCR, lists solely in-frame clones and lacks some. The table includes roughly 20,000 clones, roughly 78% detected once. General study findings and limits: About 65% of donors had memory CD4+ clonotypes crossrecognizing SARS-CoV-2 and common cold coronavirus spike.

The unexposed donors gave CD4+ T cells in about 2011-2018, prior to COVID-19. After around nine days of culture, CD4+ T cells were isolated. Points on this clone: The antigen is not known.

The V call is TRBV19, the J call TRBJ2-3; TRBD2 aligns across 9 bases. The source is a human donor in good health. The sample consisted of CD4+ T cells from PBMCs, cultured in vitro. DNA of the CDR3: TGTGCCAGTAGTCGGCCTAGCGGGATATCAGATACGCAGTATTTT. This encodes CASSRPSGISDTQYF.